The 12 T cell receptor beta chains given below trace back to one sample, sequenced in a study of T cells of healthy individuals. TCRdb itself ran the 5' RACE reads through MiXCR, one entry per CDR3 protein. The sample holds 85,000 to 100,000 distinct CDR3 sequences, approximately 16% seen once. These receptors all come from a human donor in good health.

The chain joins TRBV20-1 to TRBJ1-2, with TRBD1 as a possible D gene (5 bases). The CDR3 loop spans 15 amino acids. V was shortened by 1 base and J by 3 bases, with 15 bases between the two germline ends. The V gene's germline CDR1 is DFQATT and CDR2 SNEGSKA (reference sequence). CDR3 amino acids: CSARAEELGDYGYTF. DNA for the CDR3: TGCAGTGCTAGAGCCGAGGAGTTAGGGGACTATGGCTACACCTTC.

A remark on this clonotype: A much larger clone differs by one base, so this may be a read error. CDR3 in amino acids: CASSQFGGNTEAFF. The CDR3 DNA sequence: TGTGCCAGCAGCCAATTCGGGGGGAACACTGAAGCTTTCTTT. J is TRBJ1-1 and V is TRBV4-2; D perhaps matches TRBD1 (5 bases). Between the trimmed V and J ends, which lost 2 bases and 1 base, there was a span of 8 bases. Germline assignment: CDR1 LGHNA and CDR2 YNFKEQ. The CDR3 has 14 residues.

The chain is built from TRBV5-1 and TRBJ1-4; the D is unclear. V was cut by 4 bases and J by 8 bases, with 12 bases left in between. The CDR3 runs 13 residues. Germline CDR1 is SGHRS and CDR2 is YFSETQ. CDR3 DNA: TGCGCCAGCAGCGGATCCCCCGGGGAAAAACTGTTTTTT. It is translated as CASSGSPGEKLFF.

The CDR3: CATTPSEGNTEAFF. CDR3 nucleotide sequence: TGTGCCACCACGCCCTCCGAAGGGAACACTGAAGCTTTCTTT. V usage is TRBV24-1 and J usage is TRBJ1-1; D not resolved. The CDR3 covers 14 residues. CDR1 is KGHDR and CDR2 is SFDVKD in the germline V gene. The V gene lost 8 bases and the J gene lost 1 base, with 13 bases spanning the gap.

This clonotype was counted between two and nine times. V gene TRBV20-1 combines with J gene TRBJ1-1, with D possibly being TRBD1 (6 bases). CDR1 and CDR2 from the germline V gene are DFQATT and SNEGSKA (reference sequence). The CDR3 is made up of 17 amino acids. Trimming removed 1 base at V and 0 bases at J, with 18 bases between. The CDR3 region has the DNA TGCAGTGCTAGAGGAGAAAGGGGGGTAGGTATGAACACTGAAGCTTTCTTT. It is translated as CSARGERGVGMNTEAFF.

This clonotype was seen at least ten times. This chain links TRBV10-3 with TRBJ2-5, with D maybe TRBD1 (6 bases). Trimming left V 6 bases short and J 4 bases short, with 18 bases between. The CDR3 extends over 15 amino acids. Germline CDR1 reads ENHRY; CDR2 reads SYGVKD. The CDR3 region is CAIRKQGGMGETQYF. For the CDR3, the DNA is TGTGCCATCAGAAAACAGGGTGGCATGGGAGAGACCCAGTACTTC.

This clonotype occurred many times. The CDR3 DNA sequence: TGCAGTGCAGGGACTAGCGGGAGGGCCGACAATGAGCAGTTCTTC. Residues: CSAGTSGRADNEQFF. This sequence joins TRBV20-1 and TRBJ2-1; 16 positions agree with TRBD2. V lost 6 bases and J lost 5; bases outside the gene matches: 4. The CDR3 has 15 amino acids. CDR1 and CDR2 from the germline V gene are DFQATT and SNEGSKA (reference sequence).

A few counts support this clonotype. This chain uses TRBV12-3 or TRBV12-4 with TRBJ1-5; D uncertain. Trimming took off 4 bases at V and 5 bases at J, with 9 bases between the two ends. The CDR3 sequence is 13 residues long. CDR3 DNA: TGTGCCAGCAGTTCGGCAGCCGATCAGCCCCAGCATTTT. Its translation is CASSSAADQPQHF.

In its sample, this clonotype was seen a few times. The V call is TRBV28, the J call TRBJ2-7; 8 bases align to TRBD1. CDR1 and CDR2 from the germline V gene are MDHEN and SYDVKM. This CDR3 contains 14 residues. V was clipped by 7 bases and J by 3 bases; unmatched bases: 8. The chain's CDR3 is CASTMGQALYEQYF. CDR3 nucleotides: TGTGCCAGCACCATGGGACAGGCCCTCTACGAGCAGTACTTC.

The J gene is TRBJ1-1, the V gene TRBV12-3 or TRBV12-4; no firm D call. The CDR3 contains 13 residues. The germline V and J ends were trimmed by 0 bases and 8 bases, with 10 bases remaining between them. CDR3 sequence: CASSLAGPGEAFF. Here the CDR3 DNA reads TGTGCCAGCAGTTTAGCGGGTCCTGGAGAAGCTTTCTTT.

At least ten counts were recorded for this clonotype. The V call is TRBV12-3 or TRBV12-4, the J call TRBJ2-5, with 12 bases aligning to TRBD1. J lost 4 bases, V lost 5 bases, and 14 bases had no gene match. CDR3 length equals 18 residues. In DNA, the CDR3 is TGTGCCAGCAGTACCTCGGAATGGGACAGGGGGCTTATAGAGACCCAGTACTTC. It encodes CASSTSEWDRGLIETQYF.

This clonotype showed up just a few times. CDR3 residues: CASSLTPGVHGELFF. Here the CDR3 DNA reads TGTGCCAGCAGCCTCACGCCGGGGGTGCACGGGGAGCTGTTTTTT. J is TRBJ2-2 and V is TRBV7-2, with D maybe TRBD2 (6 bases). The germline CDR1 and CDR2 sequences are SGHTA and FQGNSA. This CDR3 spans 15 amino acids. The V and J ends lost 5 bases and 7 bases respectively, with 17 bases between them.